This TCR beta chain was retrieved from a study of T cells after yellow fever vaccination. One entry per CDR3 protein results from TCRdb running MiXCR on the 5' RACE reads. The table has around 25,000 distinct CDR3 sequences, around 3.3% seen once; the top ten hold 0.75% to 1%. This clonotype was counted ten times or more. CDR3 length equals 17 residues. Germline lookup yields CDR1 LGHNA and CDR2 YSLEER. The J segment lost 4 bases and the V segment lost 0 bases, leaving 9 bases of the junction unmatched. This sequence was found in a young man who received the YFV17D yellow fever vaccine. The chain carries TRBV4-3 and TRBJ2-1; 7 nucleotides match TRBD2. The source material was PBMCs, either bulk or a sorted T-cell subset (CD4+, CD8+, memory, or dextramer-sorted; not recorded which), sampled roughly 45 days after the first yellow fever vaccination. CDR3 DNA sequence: TGCGCCAGCAGCCAAGATTTGGGGGGGTCGGGGTACAATGAGCAGTTCTTC. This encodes CASSQDLGGSGYNEQFF.